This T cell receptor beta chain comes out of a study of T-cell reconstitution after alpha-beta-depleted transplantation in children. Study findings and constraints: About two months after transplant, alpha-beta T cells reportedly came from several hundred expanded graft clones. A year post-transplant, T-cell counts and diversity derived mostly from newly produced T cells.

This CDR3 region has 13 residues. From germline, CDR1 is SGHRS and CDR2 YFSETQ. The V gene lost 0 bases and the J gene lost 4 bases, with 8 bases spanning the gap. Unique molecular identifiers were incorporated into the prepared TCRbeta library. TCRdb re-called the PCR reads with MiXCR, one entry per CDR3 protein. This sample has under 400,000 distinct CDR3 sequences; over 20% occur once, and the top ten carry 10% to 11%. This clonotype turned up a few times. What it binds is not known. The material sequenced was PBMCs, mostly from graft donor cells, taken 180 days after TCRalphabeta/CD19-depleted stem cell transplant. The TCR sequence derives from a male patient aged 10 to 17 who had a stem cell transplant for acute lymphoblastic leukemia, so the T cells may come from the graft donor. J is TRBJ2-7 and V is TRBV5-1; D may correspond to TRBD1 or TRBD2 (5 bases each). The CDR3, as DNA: TGCGCCAGCAGCTTGGTGGGGGAATACGAGCAGTACTTC. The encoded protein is CASSLVGEYEQYF.